The next 14 T cell receptor beta chains were all read from a single sample in a study of shared T cell receptors in the human thymus. Clones were read by immunoSEQ multiplex PCR, and TCRdb kept only the in-frame ones, dropping some. The table includes about 380,000 clones, 85% to 95% detected once. Sequenced input: thymocytes. The receptor set was obtained from a human donor.

For the CDR3, the DNA is TGTGCCACCAGCGGGGGGGCGAGGAGGAGGGCCCCCTACGAGCAGTACTTC. Translation: CATSGGARRRAPYEQYF. The chain employs TRBV15 and TRBJ2-7, with D perhaps TRBD2 (7 bases). The CDR3 has 17 amino acids. CDR1 and CDR2 (germline): LNHNV, YYDKDF (reference sequence). Trimming took 5 bases from V and 2 from J, leaving 22 bases between them.

The chain combines TRBV11-2 with TRBJ2-1; 9 nucleotides line up with TRBD2. CDR1 and CDR2 from the germline V gene are SGHAT and FQNNGV. This CDR3 is built from 16 residues. J lost 2 bases, V lost 1 base, and 3 bases had no gene match. The CDR3 loop reads CASSLATSGPYNEQFF. The CDR3 DNA is TGTGCCAGCAGCTTAGCAACTAGCGGGCCCTACAATGAGCAGTTCTTC.

CDR3 residues: CASSLGQGFETQYF. The CDR3 DNA reads as TGTGCCAGCAGCTTGGGGCAGGGGTTTGAGACCCAGTACTTC. V gene TRBV7-6 combines with J gene TRBJ2-5; TRBD1 might be the D (6 bases). V was trimmed by 3 bases and J by 5 bases, leaving 13 bases between them. The CDR3 spans 14 residues. The V gene's germline CDR1 is SGHVS and CDR2 FNYEAQ.

V and J are TRBV5-4 and TRBJ2-3, with a tentative D call TRBD2 (6 bases). Trimming left V 3 bases short and J 4 bases short, with 15 bases between. Germline CDR1 and CDR2: SGHNT and YYREEE (reference sequence). The CDR3 covers 15 residues. The CDR3 sequence: CASSCGTQQADTQYF. CDR3 DNA sequence: TGTGCCAGCAGCTGCGGGACCCAGCAGGCAGATACGCAGTATTTT.

The CDR3 DNA sequence: TGTGCCAGCAGTCCCCACTGGTCCCGGGACAGGGATAAGGGCCAAGAGACCCAGTACTTC. Translating it yields CASSPHWSRDRDKGQETQYF. The rearrangement uses TRBV27 and TRBJ2-5; 9 bases line up with TRBD1. The germline V gene encodes CDR1 MNHEY and CDR2 SMNVEV (reference sequence). This CDR3 spans 20 amino acids. With V trimmed by 5 bases and J by 1 base, 20 bases remained unmatched.

This chain links TRBV7-3 with TRBJ2-2; 7 bases are shared with TRBD1. The CDR3 loop spans 16 amino acids. Looked up from germline, CDR1 is SGHTA and CDR2 is FQGTGA. The V gene end was trimmed by 4 bases and the J gene end by 2 bases; junction bases not matched to a gene: 7. CDR3 DNA: TGTGCCAGCAGCTCGCGGACAGGCCGAAACACCGGGGAGCTGTTTTTT. Residues: CASSSRTGRNTGELFF. The complete variable domain, with remaining parts taken from reference TRBV7-3 and TRBJ2-2, reads GAGVSQTPSNKVTEKGKYVELRCDPISGHTALYWYRQSLGQGPEFLIYFQGTGAADDSGLPNDRFFAVRPEGSVSTLKIQRTERGDSAVYLCASSSRTGRNTGELFFGEGSRLTVL.

This chain joins TRBV30 and TRBJ2-2, with 13 positions matching TRBD2. After removal of 4 bases from V and 5 bases from J, the junction contained 7 bases not matched to a gene. CDR3 length equals 16 residues. Germline V CDR1 and CDR2: GTSNPN, SVGIG (reference sequence). The DNA of the CDR3 is TGTGCCTGGACCCGGACTAGCGGGAGTGGGACCGGGGAGCTGTTTTTT. Translation gives CAWTRTSGSGTGELFF.

The chain couples TRBV7-2 to TRBJ1-1, with D perhaps TRBD1 (6 bases). Trimming cost V 5 bases and J 4 bases, with 14 bases left between them. From germline, CDR1 is SGHTA and CDR2 FQGNSA. CDR3 length: 14 amino acids. The CDR3 DNA is TGTGCCAGCAGCCCGGACAGTCAGAGCACTGAAGCTTTCTTT. Its translation: CASSPDSQSTEAFF.

V is TRBV9 and J is TRBJ2-5, with a possible D match to TRBD2 (5 bases). The ends were cut back, 3 bases at V and 5 bases at J, with 20 bases in the middle. Germline CDR1 is SGDLS and CDR2 is YYNGEE. The CDR3 is 16 residues long. The CDR3 nucleotides read TGTGCCAGCAGCGGACGGACTGTCGGGGAATGGGAGACCCAGTACTTC. It specifies CASSGRTVGEWETQYF.

The genes are TRBV5-4 and TRBJ2-7; 14 positions agree with TRBD2. Germline V CDR1 and CDR2: SGHNT, YYREEE (reference sequence). There are 16 residues in the CDR3. V lost 3 bases and J lost 6; bases outside the gene matches: 8. CDR3 nucleotide sequence: TGTGCCAGCAGCTCCGGACTAGCGGGAGGAAAAGGCGAGCAGTACTTC. It encodes CASSSGLAGGKGEQYF.

This clone has only one observation. The chain combines TRBV28 with TRBJ1-2; perhaps TRBD1 as D (5 bases). The CDR3 length is 15 residues. Germline loops: CDR1 MDHEN, CDR2 SYDVKM. The ends were cut back, 3 bases at V and 8 bases at J, with 19 bases in the middle. This CDR3 reads CASSFESGRVVGYTF. CDR3 in DNA: TGTGCCAGCAGTTTTGAGTCAGGGAGGGTGGTAGGCTACACCTTC.

The V call is TRBV5-3, the J call TRBJ2-1; TRBD1 might be the D (5 bases). TRBV5-3 is labeled an ORF, and its function is uncertain. The V end was cut by 0 bases, the J end by 8 bases, with 12 bases between. The CDR3 extends over 14 amino acids. The CDR3 here is CARSLASRVHEQFF. The CDR3, as DNA: TGTGCCAGAAGCTTGGCCTCCAGGGTCCATGAGCAGTTCTTC.

The rearrangement links TRBV7-9 to TRBJ1-2; D uncertain. Germline V CDR1 and CDR2: SEHNR, FQNEAQ (reference sequence). The V end was cut by 2 bases, the J end by 3 bases, with 1 base between. The CDR3 is made up of 11 amino acids. The CDR3 sequence is CASSLYYGYTF. As DNA, the CDR3 is TGTGCCAGCAGCTTATACTATGGCTACACCTTC.

This clone has a single count. The chain couples TRBV19 to TRBJ2-3; 8 nucleotides agree with TRBD2. Germline V lookup: CDR1 LNHDA, CDR2 SQIVND (reference sequence). V shed 5 bases and J 2 bases; nucleotides not matched to a gene: 9. The CDR3 sequence is 16 residues long. CDR3: CASSPHIAGYTDTQYF. Written as DNA, the CDR3 is TGTGCCAGTAGTCCTCACATAGCGGGGTACACAGATACGCAGTATTTT.